The clone carrying this TCR beta chain is a singleton in its sample. Its cognate antigen is unknown. The repertoire was sequenced with immunoSEQ multiplex PCR; TCRdb's copy has only in-frame clones and lacks some. Of 45,000 to 50,000 clones in the sample, roughly three quarters are singletons; the top ten hold about 11%. Germline assignment: CDR1 SEHNR and CDR2 FQNEAQ (reference sequence). CDR3 length equals 15 residues. V gave up 0 bases and J gave up 6 bases; unmatched junction bases: 2. This entry comes from a study of vaccination effects on CD4 cells after COVID-19. In the study overall: CD4+ T cells specific for antigen were expanded with viral peptide pools by the ViraFEST assay before sequencing. A couple of convalescent patients provided samples 16 days and one week prevaccination. Overall study findings and caveats: Vaccine- and infection-induced clones showed marked clonal contraction late following vaccination.

The culture ran for about eleven days before CD4+ T cells were isolated. This individual tested PCR-positive for SARS-CoV-2 infection between March and December 2020. The V call is TRBV7-9, the J call TRBJ2-2; 9 bases match TRBD2. The clonotype originates from a human donor who had a prior SARS-CoV-2 infection. This specimen consisted of CD4+ T cells from PBMCs cultured without peptide, obtained before COVID-19 vaccination. The CDR3 DNA follows: TGTGCCAGCAGCTTAGCCCGCGGGGGGGCCGGGGAGCTGTTTTTT. Protein sequence: CASSLARGGAGELFF.